This T cell receptor beta chain was retrieved from a study of blood T cell repertoires in COVID-19. About the study: Samples representing acute and convalescent COVID-19 were sourced from the United States, Italy and Spain. Sources were T cells, B-cell-depleted T cells, or PBMCs; the material itself was cDNA or gDNA.

Per the authors' pipeline: Amplified reference gene primers provided the basis for estimating nucleated cell counts. Repertoires were generated with immunoSEQ multiplex PCR, while TCRdb's copy carries only in-frame clones and drops some. The V and J calls and clone size are taken from that table; D and trimming were inferred from the DNA. The profile shows fewer than 65,000 clones, about 90% of them singletons. The CDR3 extends over 13 amino acids. Trimming took off 1 base at V and 6 bases at J, with 11 bases between the two ends. CDR1 and CDR2 (germline): SGDLS, YYNGEE. The sequenced sample consisted of peripheral blood. The chain combines TRBV9 with TRBJ2-7; a weak D match, TRBD2 (5 bases). The receptor was isolated from a man aged 55 to 70 with acute or convalescent COVID-19. The CDR3 nucleotides are TGTGCCAGCAGCGTACTAGCCCGCGGCGAGCAGTACTTC. The encoded protein is CASSVLARGEQYF.